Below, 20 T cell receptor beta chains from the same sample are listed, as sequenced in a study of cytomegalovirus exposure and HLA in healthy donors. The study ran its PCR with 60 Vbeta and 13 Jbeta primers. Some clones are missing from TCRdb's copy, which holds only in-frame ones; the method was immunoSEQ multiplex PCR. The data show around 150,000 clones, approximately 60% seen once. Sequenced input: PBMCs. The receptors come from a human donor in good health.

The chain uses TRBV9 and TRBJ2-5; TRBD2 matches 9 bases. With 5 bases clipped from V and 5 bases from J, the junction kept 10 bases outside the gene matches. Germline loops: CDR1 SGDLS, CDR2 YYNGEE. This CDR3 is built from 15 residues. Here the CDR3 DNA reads TGTGCCAGCAGTTCAGGTGGTAGCGGGAGTGAGACCCAGTACTTC. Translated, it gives CASSSGGSGSETQYF.

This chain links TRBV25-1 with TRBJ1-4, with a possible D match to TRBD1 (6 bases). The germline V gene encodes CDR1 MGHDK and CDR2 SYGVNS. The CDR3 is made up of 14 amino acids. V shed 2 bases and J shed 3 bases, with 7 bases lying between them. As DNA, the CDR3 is TGTGCCAGCAGTGAAGAGGGGGCTAATGAAAAACTGTTTTTT. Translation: CASSEEGANEKLFF.

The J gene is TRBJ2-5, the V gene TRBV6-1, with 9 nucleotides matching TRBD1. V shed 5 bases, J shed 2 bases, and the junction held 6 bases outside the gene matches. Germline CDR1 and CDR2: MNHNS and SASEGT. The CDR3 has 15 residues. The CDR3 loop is CASSLRQGVQETQYF. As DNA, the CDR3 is TGTGCCAGCAGTTTAAGACAGGGGGTACAAGAGACCCAGTACTTC.

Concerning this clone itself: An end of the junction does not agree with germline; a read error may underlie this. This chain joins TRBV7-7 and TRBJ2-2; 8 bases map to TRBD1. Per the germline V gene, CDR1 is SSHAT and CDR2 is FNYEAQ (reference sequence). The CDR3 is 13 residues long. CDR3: CASSPQGAGELFF. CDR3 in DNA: TGTGCTAGCAGTCCACAGGGGGCCGGGGAGCTGTTTTTT.

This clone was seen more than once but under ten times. CDR3 nucleotides: TGTGCCATCAGGGCGACTAGCGGGAGGGCGACTAACAATGAGCAGTTCTTC. This codes for CAIRATSGRATNNEQFF. V gene TRBV10-3 combines with J gene TRBJ2-1, with TRBD2 matching 14 bases. J gave up 5 bases and V 6 bases, and 9 bases lay outside the gene matches. Germline CDR1 is ENHRY and CDR2 is SYGVKD. The CDR3 has 17 amino acids.

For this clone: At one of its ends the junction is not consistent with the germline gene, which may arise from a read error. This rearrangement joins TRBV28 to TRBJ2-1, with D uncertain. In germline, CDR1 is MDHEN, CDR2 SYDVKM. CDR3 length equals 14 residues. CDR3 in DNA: TGTGCCAGCAGTCCCTCCTACTCCTACAATGAGCGGTTCTTC. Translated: CASSPSYSYNERFF.

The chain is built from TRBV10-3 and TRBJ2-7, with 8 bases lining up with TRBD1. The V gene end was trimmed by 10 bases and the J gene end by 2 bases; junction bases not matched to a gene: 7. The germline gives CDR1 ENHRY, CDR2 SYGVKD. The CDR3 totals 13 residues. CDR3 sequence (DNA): TGTGCCAGCGGGACGACAGGGGCCTACGAGCAGTACTTC. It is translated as CASGTTGAYEQYF.

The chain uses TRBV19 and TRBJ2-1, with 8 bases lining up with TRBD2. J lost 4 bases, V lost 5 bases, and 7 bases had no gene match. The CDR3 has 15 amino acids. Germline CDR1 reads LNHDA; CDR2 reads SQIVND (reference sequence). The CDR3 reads CASSSRLAPYNEQFF. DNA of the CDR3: TGTGCCAGTAGTTCTAGACTAGCGCCTTACAATGAGCAGTTCTTC.

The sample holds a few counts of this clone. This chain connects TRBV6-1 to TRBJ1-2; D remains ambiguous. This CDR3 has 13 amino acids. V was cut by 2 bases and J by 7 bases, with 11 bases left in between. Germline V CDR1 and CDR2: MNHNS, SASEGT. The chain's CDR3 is CASSEYRQPGYTF. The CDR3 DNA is TGTGCCAGCAGTGAATACAGACAACCTGGCTACACCTTC.

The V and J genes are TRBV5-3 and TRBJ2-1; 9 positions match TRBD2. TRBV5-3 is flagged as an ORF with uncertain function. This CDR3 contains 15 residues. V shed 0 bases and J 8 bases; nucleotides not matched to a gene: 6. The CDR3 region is CARSLEGKREDEQFF. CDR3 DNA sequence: TGTGCCAGAAGCTTGGAGGGGAAGCGGGAGGATGAGCAGTTCTTC.

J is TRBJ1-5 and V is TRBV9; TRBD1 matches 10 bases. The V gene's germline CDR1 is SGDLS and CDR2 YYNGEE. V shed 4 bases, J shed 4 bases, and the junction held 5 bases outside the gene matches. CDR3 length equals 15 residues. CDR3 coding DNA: TGTGCCAGCAGCCCGACAGGGGGCAGTAATCAGCCCCAGCATTTT. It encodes CASSPTGGSNQPQHF. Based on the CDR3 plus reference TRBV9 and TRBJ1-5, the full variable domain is DSGVTQTPKHLITATGQRVTLRCSPRSGDLSVYWYQQSLDQGLQFLIQYYNGEERAKGNILERFSAQQFPDLHSELNLSSLELGDSALYFCASSPTGGSNQPQHFGDGTRLSIL.

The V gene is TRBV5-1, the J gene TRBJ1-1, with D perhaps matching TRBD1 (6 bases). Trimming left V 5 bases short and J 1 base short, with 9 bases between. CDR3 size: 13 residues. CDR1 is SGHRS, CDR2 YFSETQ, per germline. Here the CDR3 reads CASSGQPNTEAFF. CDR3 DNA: TGCGCCAGCAGTGGACAGCCGAACACTGAAGCTTTCTTT.

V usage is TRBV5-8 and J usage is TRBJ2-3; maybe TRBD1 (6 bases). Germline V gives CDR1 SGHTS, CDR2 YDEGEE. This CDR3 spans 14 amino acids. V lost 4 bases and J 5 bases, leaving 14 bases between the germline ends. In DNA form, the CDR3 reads TGTGCCAGCAGCCAAACAGGGAATCTAGATACGCAGTATTTT. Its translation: CASSQTGNLDTQYF.

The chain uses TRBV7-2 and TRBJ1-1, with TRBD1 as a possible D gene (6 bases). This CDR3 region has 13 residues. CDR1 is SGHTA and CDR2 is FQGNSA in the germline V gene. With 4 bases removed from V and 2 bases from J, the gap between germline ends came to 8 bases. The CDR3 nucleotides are TGTGCCAGCAGCTCACAGGGTAACACTGAAGCTTTCTTT. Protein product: CASSSQGNTEAFF.

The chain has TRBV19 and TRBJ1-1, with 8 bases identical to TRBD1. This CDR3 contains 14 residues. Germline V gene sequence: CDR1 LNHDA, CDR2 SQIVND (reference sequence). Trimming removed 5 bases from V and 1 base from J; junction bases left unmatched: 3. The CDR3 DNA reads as TGTGCCAGTAGTCCCGGGACAGGGAACACTGAAGCTTTCTTT. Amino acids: CASSPGTGNTEAFF.

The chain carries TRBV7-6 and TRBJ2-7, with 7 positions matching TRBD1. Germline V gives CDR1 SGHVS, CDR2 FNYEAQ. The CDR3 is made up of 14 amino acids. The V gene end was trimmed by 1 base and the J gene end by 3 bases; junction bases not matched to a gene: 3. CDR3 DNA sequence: TGTGCCAGCAGCTTAGGGGGACAGTACTACGAGCAGTACTTC. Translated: CASSLGGQYYEQYF.

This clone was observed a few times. The CDR3 sequence is CASSWGEENDEQFF. The DNA for the CDR3 is TGTGCCAGCTCCTGGGGGGAGGAGAACGATGAGCAGTTCTTC. The J gene is TRBJ2-1, the V gene TRBV6-4, with D tentatively TRBD2 (6 bases). The CDR3 covers 14 residues. CDR1 is MRHNA and CDR2 is SNTAGT in the germline V gene. V was cut by 8 bases and J by 8 bases, with 19 bases left in between.

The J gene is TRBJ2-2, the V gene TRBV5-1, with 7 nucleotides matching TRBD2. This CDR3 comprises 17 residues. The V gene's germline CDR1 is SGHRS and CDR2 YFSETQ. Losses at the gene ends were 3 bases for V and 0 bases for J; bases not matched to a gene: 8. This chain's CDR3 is CASSSLMAGANTGELFF. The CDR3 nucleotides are TGCGCCAGCAGCTCTCTTATGGCGGGGGCGAACACCGGGGAGCTGTTTTTT. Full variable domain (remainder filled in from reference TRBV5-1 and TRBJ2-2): KAGVTQTPRYLIKTRGQQVTLSCSPISGHRSVSWYQQTPGQGLQFLFEYFSETQRNKGNFPGRFSGRQFSNSRSEMNVSTLELGDSALYLCASSSLMAGANTGELFFGEGSRLTVL.

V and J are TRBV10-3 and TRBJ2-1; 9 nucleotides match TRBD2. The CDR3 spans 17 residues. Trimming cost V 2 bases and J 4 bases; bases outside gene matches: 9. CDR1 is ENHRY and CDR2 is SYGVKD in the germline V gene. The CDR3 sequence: CAISEKWAGGSYNEQFF. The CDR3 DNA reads TGTGCCATCAGTGAGAAGTGGGCGGGAGGGAGTTACAATGAGCAGTTCTTC.

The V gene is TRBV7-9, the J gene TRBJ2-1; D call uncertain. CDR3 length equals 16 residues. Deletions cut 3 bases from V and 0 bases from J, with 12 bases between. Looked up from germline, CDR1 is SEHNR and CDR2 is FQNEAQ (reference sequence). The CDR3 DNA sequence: TGTGCCAGCAGCTTGGGTGACAATCCCTCCTACAATGAGCAGTTCTTC. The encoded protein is CASSLGDNPSYNEQFF.